This entry is about one T cell receptor beta chain. CDR3 size: 14 residues. Trimming cost V 0 bases and J 0 bases, with 8 bases left between them. Germline CDR1 and CDR2: GTSNPN and SVGIG (reference sequence). The data originate from a study of cytomegalovirus exposure and HLA in healthy donors. A multiplex PCR was run with 60 Vbeta primers and 13 Jbeta primers. The table came from immunoSEQ multiplex PCR; TCRdb's copy has only in-frame clones and leaves some out. The data contain about 57,000 clones, just under 75% of them singletons. The sequencing sample was made of PBMCs. The chain employs TRBV30 and TRBJ1-2, with unresolved D. The sequence came from a man younger than 45 in good health and CMV-seropositive. The CDR3 loop is CAWSVQLSNYGYTF. In DNA, the CDR3 is TGTGCCTGGAGTGTACAGCTATCTAACTATGGCTACACCTTC.